Below are 4 T cell receptor beta chains sequenced from a single sample in a study of T cells after yellow fever vaccination. TCRdb passed the 5' RACE reads through MiXCR, listing each CDR3 protein once. The profile shows under 350,000 distinct CDR3 sequences, approximately 4% of them singletons. Sequencing used PBMCs, obtained 5 days after the yellow fever booster vaccination. These receptors came from a man aged 18 to 35 who received the YFV17D yellow fever vaccine.

This clonotype was observed a handful of times. The CDR3 spells CSASGGQKVYGYTF. The CDR3 DNA sequence: TGCAGTGCTAGCGGTGGACAGAAAGTCTATGGCTACACCTTC. The chain links TRBV20-1 to TRBJ1-2, with TRBD1 as a possible D gene (6 bases). CDR3 size: 14 residues. V lost 3 bases and J 4 bases, leaving 15 bases between the germline ends. Germline-derived CDR1 and CDR2 are DFQATT and SNEGSKA (reference sequence).

The V and J genes are TRBV4-3 and TRBJ1-6; TRBD1 matches 9 bases. The CDR3 loop spans 15 amino acids. V lost 1 base and J lost 16; bases outside the gene matches: 11. CDR1 is LGHNA, CDR2 YSLEER, per germline. The CDR3: CASSQARTGVFPLHF. In nucleotides, the CDR3 is TGCGCCAGCAGCCAAGCGAGGACAGGGGTTTTTCCACTCCACTTT.

This clonotype was seen repeatedly, ten times or more. The gene calls are TRBV29-1 and TRBJ2-3, with 7 bases fitting TRBD2. The V gene's germline CDR1 is SQVTM and CDR2 ANQGSEA. V lost 3 bases to trimming and J lost 6 bases; unmatched junction nucleotides: 6. The CDR3 extends over 13 amino acids. The CDR3 protein is CSVETSSADTQYF. The DNA of the CDR3 is TGCAGCGTTGAGACTAGCTCGGCGGATACGCAGTATTTT.

This clonotype showed up many times. The chain carries TRBV4-3 and TRBJ2-2; no reliable D call. The CDR3 runs 13 residues. The V and J ends lost 4 bases and 6 bases respectively, with 9 bases between them. Germline V CDR1 and CDR2: LGHNA, YSLEER. CDR3 sequence reads: CASSLTRAGELFF. The CDR3 bases are TGCGCCAGCAGCCTTACCCGGGCCGGGGAGCTGTTTTTT.